This T cell receptor beta chain was profiled in a study of T cells in Graves' hyperthyroidism and ophthalmopathy. Looking at the study overall: Blood from the periphery was taken at initial diagnosis, before any treatment.

The V end lost 4 bases, the J end lost 7 bases, and 10 bases lay between the germline ends. This CDR3 contains 13 residues. Germline-derived CDR1 and CDR2 are SGHTA and FQGTGA. Inclusion characteristics of ophthalmopathy patients comprised a Clinical Activity Score of at least 3, a NOSPECS grade of at least 4, and duration under 3 months. This sample holds PBMCs from 8 to 10 ml fresh peripheral blood. Regarding this clonotype: The target antigen is unknown.

Findings of the study overall: With a median lead of 6.5 months before onset, the model predicted ophthalmopathy.

What was amplified from RNA transcripts were TCR beta CDR3 regions. HTBI primers were employed in a first-round RT-PCR of the TCR CDR3. TCRdb reprocessed the multiplex PCR reads via MiXCR and lists one record per CDR3 protein. This table has approximately 620,000 distinct CDR3 sequences, roughly 16% appearing once. This sequence was found in a woman between 35 and 50 years old with Graves' ophthalmopathy. The sequencing input was blood. V and J are TRBV7-3 and TRBJ2-2; TRBD1 might be the D (5 bases). The CDR3 reads CASSSQGSGELFF. The CDR3 DNA reads TGTGCCAGCAGCTCGCAGGGTAGCGGGGAGCTGTTTTTT.